This TCR beta chain was recovered during a study of OX40 agonist ivuxolimab in advanced cancers. About the study: Patients treated during dose escalation were battling hepatocellular carcinoma, melanoma, renal cell or head and neck cancer. Partial responses were achieved by three patients: one hepatocellular carcinoma, two cutaneous melanoma.

Trimming shortened V by 0 bases and J by 7 bases, and 14 bases separated the two germline ends. Looked up from germline, CDR1 is SGHNT and CDR2 is YYREEE (reference sequence). The CDR3 length is 14 residues. In its sample, this clone was seen once. Clones were read by immunoSEQ multiplex PCR, and TCRdb kept only the in-frame ones, dropping some. The table records around 94,000 clones, under 85% of them present only once. The clonotype was recovered from an adult with an advanced solid tumor such as melanoma, head and neck, liver or kidney cancer. The sequenced sample was CD4+ or CD8+ T cells sorted from blood, obtained in a trial of the OX40 agonist ivuxolimab. This chain connects TRBV5-4 to TRBJ2-7, with D tentatively TRBD1 (5 bases). This CDR3 is CASSLEQGIGEQYF. CDR3 DNA: TGTGCCAGCAGCTTGGAGCAGGGCATTGGAGAGCAGTACTTC.